Sequencing of this TCR beta chain was carried out in a study of T cell repertoires in cytomegalovirus infection. The wider study: CMV infection together with matching HLA type was indicated by public TCR beta signatures.

In its sample, this clonotype was seen many times. The target antigen is unknown. MiXCR, applied by TCRdb to the reads, yields one record per CDR3 protein. Of hundreds of thousands of distinct CDR3 sequences in the sample, 25% to 35% are singletons; the top ten hold over 15%. The sequencing here drew on cultured PBMCs, taken from culture after CMV antigen stimulation. The sequence came from a human donor in good health (CMV status not recorded). Some clones in this sample may be carry-over from other donors' samples.

The CDR3 here is CASSVSRRGEQFF. DNA of the CDR3: TGTGCCAGTAGTGTCAGCCGAAGGGGTGAGCAGTTCTTC. The chain has TRBV19 and TRBJ2-1, with a tentative D call TRBD1 (5 bases). This CDR3 region has 13 residues. The germline V and J ends were trimmed by 5 bases and 9 bases, with 14 bases remaining between them. Germline-derived CDR1 and CDR2 are LNHDA and SQIVND (reference sequence).